A single T cell receptor beta chain is shown here with its context. Its specificity is not known. Primers: 60 Vbeta forward and 13 Jbeta reverse. Libraries were prepared by immunoSEQ multiplex PCR; TCRdb keeps only in-frame clonotypes and omits some of them. The sample has 150,000 to 200,000 clones; about 80% are singletons. V lost 0 bases and J 0 bases, leaving 5 bases between the germline ends. In germline, CDR1 is LNHNV, CDR2 YYDKDF (reference sequence). The CDR3 totals 14 residues. This sample is part of a study of cytomegalovirus exposure and HLA in healthy donors. The overall study: HLA-typed donors contributed some 85 million unique TCRs, which were held in an early data release. Within the Caucasian-associated ancestry cluster were around 80% of the approximately 400 genotyped donors.

Broader study findings: A missense DCLRE1C variant was associated with V- and J-gene trimming of TCR beta chains in a later analysis, and an independent cohort replicated the association. Listed as cytomegalovirus-associated were 164 TCR beta chains.

The origin of this receptor is a girl under 18 in good health and CMV-seropositive. Sequencing was performed on PBMCs. The rearrangement links TRBV15 to TRBJ1-1, with no clear D. The CDR3 region is CATSRDLVNTEAFF. The CDR3 DNA is TGTGCCACCAGCAGAGATCTAGTGAACACTGAAGCTTTCTTT.